This T cell receptor beta chain was sequenced during a study of low-dose radiotherapy and immunotherapy resistance in tumors. About the study: Every 2 weeks, cohort 1 got 0.5 Gy, reaching 6.5 Gy to the planning target volume. The regimen for patients comprised intravenous nivolumab 240 mg every two weeks plus intravenous ipilimumab 1 mg/kg every six weeks.

At least ten counts were recorded for this clonotype. Documented time point: before trial treatment. All of the donors were given nivolumab, ipilimumab, aspirin, low-dose cyclophosphamide and low-dose radiotherapy as part of RACIN, a single-arm trial. First-strand cDNA used TRAV- and TRBV-specific primers, covering alpha and beta chains. The authors amplified TCRs for 15 to 25 PCR cycles with a constant-region primer and a V-primer adapter. MiXCR, run by TCRdb on the reads, gives a single entry per CDR3 protein. The sample includes around 64,000 distinct CDR3 sequences, approximately 25% of them seen just once. V dropped 11 bases and J dropped 0 bases, with 10 bases sitting between them. CDR1 and CDR2 (germline): SGHTA, FQGNSA. The CDR3 sequence is 12 residues long.

The material was PBMCs, obtained before treatment. J is TRBJ1-2 and V is TRBV7-2; D unclear. The receptor was isolated from a male donor with rectosigmoid adenocarcinoma. As DNA, the CDR3 is TGTGCCTCCCAGGATACTAACTATGGCTACACCTTC. Residues: CASQDTNYGYTF.